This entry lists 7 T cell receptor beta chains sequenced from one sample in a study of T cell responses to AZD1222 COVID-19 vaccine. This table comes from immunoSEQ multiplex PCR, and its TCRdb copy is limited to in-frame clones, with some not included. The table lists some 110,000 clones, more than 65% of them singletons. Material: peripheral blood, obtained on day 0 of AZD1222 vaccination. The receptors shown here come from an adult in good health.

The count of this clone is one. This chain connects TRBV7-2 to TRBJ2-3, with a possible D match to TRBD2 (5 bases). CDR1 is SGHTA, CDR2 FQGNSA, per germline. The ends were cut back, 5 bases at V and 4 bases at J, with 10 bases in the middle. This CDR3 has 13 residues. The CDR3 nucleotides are TGTGCCAGCAGCCAAACTAGTCCAGATACGCAGTATTTT. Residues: CASSQTSPDTQYF. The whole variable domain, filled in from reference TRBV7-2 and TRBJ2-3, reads GAGVSQSPSNKVTEKGKDVELRCDPISGHTALYWYRQSLGQGLEFLIYFQGNSAPDKSGLPSDRFSAERTGGSVSTLTIQRTQQEDSAVYLCASSQTSPDTQYFGPGTRLTVL.

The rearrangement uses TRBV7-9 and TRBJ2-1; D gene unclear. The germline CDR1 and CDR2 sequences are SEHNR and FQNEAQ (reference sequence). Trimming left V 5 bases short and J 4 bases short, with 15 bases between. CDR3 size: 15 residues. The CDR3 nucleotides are TGTGCCAGCAGCCTACCTCAGAAAAAGTACAATGAGCAGTTCTTC. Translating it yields CASSLPQKKYNEQFF.

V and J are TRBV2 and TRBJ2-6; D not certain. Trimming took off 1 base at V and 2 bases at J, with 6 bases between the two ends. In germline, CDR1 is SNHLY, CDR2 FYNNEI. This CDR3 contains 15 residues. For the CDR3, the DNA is TGTGCCAGCAGTGAAGGGTCTACTGGGGCCAACGTCCTGACTTTC. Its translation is CASSEGSTGANVLTF.

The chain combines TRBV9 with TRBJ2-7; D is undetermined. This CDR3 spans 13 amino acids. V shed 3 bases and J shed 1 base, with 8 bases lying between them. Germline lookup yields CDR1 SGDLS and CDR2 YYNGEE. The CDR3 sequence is CASSGGSSYEQYF. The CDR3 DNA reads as TGTGCCAGCAGCGGAGGCTCGTCCTACGAGCAGTACTTC.

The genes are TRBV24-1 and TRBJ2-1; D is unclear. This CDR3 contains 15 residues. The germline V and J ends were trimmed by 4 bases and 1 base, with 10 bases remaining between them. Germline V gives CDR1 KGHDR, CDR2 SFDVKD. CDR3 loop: CATSEETSSYNEQFF. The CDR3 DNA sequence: TGTGCCACCAGTGAGGAGACGAGTTCCTACAATGAGCAGTTCTTC.

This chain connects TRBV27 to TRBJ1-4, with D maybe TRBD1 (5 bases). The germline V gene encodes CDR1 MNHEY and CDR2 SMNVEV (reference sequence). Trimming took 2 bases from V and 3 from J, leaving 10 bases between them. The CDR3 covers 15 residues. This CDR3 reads CASSLKWGSNEKLFF. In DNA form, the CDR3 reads TGTGCCAGCAGTTTAAAGTGGGGGTCTAATGAAAAACTGTTTTTT. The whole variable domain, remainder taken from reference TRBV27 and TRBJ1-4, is EAQVTQNPRYLITVTGKKLTVTCSQNMNHEYMSWYRQDPGLGLRQIYYSMNVEVTDKGDVPEGYKVSRKEKRNFPLILESPSPNQTSLYFCASSLKWGSNEKLFFGSGTQLSVL.

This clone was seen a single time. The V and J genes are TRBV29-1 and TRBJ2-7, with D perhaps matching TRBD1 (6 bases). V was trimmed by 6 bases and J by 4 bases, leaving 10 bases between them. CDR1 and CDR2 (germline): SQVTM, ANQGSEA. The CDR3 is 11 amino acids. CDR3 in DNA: TGCAGCGTCGCTCAGGGGTACGAGCAGTACTTC. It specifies CSVAQGYEQYF.